The rows below give T cell receptor beta chains drawn from one sample of a study of CD8 T cells in Susac syndrome. MiXCR, run by TCRdb on the immunoSEQ multiplex PCR reads, gives a single entry per CDR3 protein. Among about 120,000 distinct CDR3 sequences listed, 85% to 95% were seen once. The source material was CD4+ T cells from PBMCs. The receptors come from a human donor with multiple sclerosis. Each CDR3 is given with its conserved first and last residue. D genes are given only for firm matches. Only part of the rows carry a size: once, few, many, or a class if the clone is expanded.

>NA|NA|13|TRBV3-1|TRBJ1-5
TGTGCCAGCAGCCAACTGGAGAATCAGCCCCAGCATTTT
CASSQLENQPQHF
>NA|NA|15|TRBV7-9|TRBJ1-5
TGTGCCAGCAGCTTAGGGGTTGGTTCCGGGCCCCCCCAGCATTTT
CASSLGVGSGPPQHF
>NA|NA|14|TRBV7-8|TRBJ2-2
TGTGCCAGCAGCCCCGAGCCGCACACCGGGGAGCTGTTTTTT
CASSPEPHTGELFF
>NA|NA|13|TRBV4-3|TRBJ2-7
TGCGCCAGCAGCCAAGATTCCCCGACCGAGCAGTACTTC
CASSQDSPTEQYF
>NA|NA|14|TRBV12-3/TRBV12-4|TRBJ2-4
TGTGCCAGCAGTTCCGGGACGAACAAAAACATTCAGTACTTC
CASSSGTNKNIQYF
>TRBD2|once|17|TRBV4-1|TRBJ2-1
TGCGCCAGCAGCAGTCCTAGCGGGGGGGCCTCCTACAATGAGCAGTTCTTC
CASSSPSGGASYNEQFF
>NA|NA|13|TRBV2|TRBJ2-5
TGTGCCAGCAGCTTCGGCCGCCAAGAGACCCAGTACTTC
CASSFGRQETQYF
>NA|NA|13|TRBV4-3|TRBJ2-7
TGCGCCAGCAGCCAAGCAGGGCCCTACGAGCAGTACTTC
CASSQAGPYEQYF
>TRBD1|NA|14|TRBV7-9|TRBJ2-1
TGTGCCAGCAGCTTTATCGGACAGGTTGGGGAGCAGTTCTTC
CASSFIGQVGEQFF
>NA|NA|12|TRBV7-9|TRBJ1-1
TGTGCCAGCAGCTTACTCATTACTGAAGCTTTCTTT
CASSLLITEAFF
>NA|NA|14|TRBV12-3/TRBV12-4|TRBJ1-1
NA
CASNITGGTLKLSF
>NA|NA|15|TRBV5-8|TRBJ1-4
TGTGCCGGGCACCTTGGTATGGGGAGGAATGAAAAACTGTTTTTT
CAGHLGMGRNEKLFF
>TRBD1|once|17|TRBV18|TRBJ1-1
TGTGCCAGCTCCCGTTCAGGGACAGGGGGTTGGAACACTGAAGCTTTCTTT
CASSRSGTGGWNTEAFF
>NA|once|12|TRBV6-5|TRBJ2-7
TGTGCCACCTCCCGGGGGCACGACGAGCAGTACTTC
CATSRGHDEQYF
>NA|once|14|TRBV9|TRBJ1-1
TGTGCCAGCAGCCCCGCTGGGGGGAAGGCTGAAGCTTTCTTT
CASSPAGGKAEAFF
>TRBD1|once|14|TRBV2|TRBJ2-1
TGTGCCAGCAGTAGGGACAGGGGTCGCGATAAGCAGTTCTTC
CASSRDRGRDKQFF
>TRBD2|NA|15|TRBV20-1|TRBJ2-7
TGCAGTGCTAGAGATCCGGGGGGGCCTCACTACGAGCAGTACTTC
CSARDPGGPHYEQYF
>NA|NA|13|TRBV5-1|TRBJ2-2
TGCGCCAGCAATTCCAGAAACACGGGGGAGCTGTTTTTT
CASNSRNTGELFF
>NA|NA|13|TRBV28|TRBJ2-7
TGTGCCAGCAGCCTCCCCCATAACTACGAGCAGTACTTC
CASSLPHNYEQYF
>NA|NA|14|TRBV7-2|TRBJ1-4
TGTGCCAGCAGCTTACAGGGTGGGGTAGAAAAACTGTTTTTT
CASSLQGGVEKLFF
>NA|NA|15|TRBV6-1|TRBJ2-1
TGTGCCAGCATGACAGGCTCGATAGGCTACAATGAGCAGTTCTTC
CASMTGSIGYNEQFF
>NA|NA|13|TRBV7-2|TRBJ2-5
TGTGCCAGCAACACAGAGTACCAAGAGACCCAGTACTTC
CASNTEYQETQYF
>NA|NA|12|TRBV29-1|TRBJ2-7
TGCAGCGTTGCCAGGGGCCGGTACGAGCAGTACTTC
CSVARGRYEQYF
>TRBD1|NA|15|TRBV5-1|TRBJ2-3
TGCGCCAGCAGCTCAAGACAGGGGGACACAGATACGCAGTATTTT
CASSSRQGDTDTQYF
>NA|NA|16|TRBV11-3|TRBJ2-3
TGTGCCAGCAGCTTTTTTAGCGTTCGGGGCACAGATACGCAGTATTTT
CASSFFSVRGTDTQYF
>NA|NA|12|TRBV14|TRBJ1-2
TGTGCCAGCAGCCCCGGGGGGGGCGGCTACACCTTC
CASSPGGGGYTF
>NA|once|14|TRBV30|TRBJ2-1
TGTGCCTGGAACGGATTAAGCTCCTACAATGAGCAGTTCTTC
CAWNGLSSYNEQFF
>NA|NA|13|TRBV7-2|TRBJ2-7
TGTGCCAGCAGCTTCCAGGGATCCTACGAGCAGTACTTC
CASSFQGSYEQYF
>NA|NA|13|TRBV30|TRBJ1-5
TGTGCCTGGAACGGTAATAGCAATCAGCCCCAGCATTTT
CAWNGNSNQPQHF
>NA|NA|13|TRBV20-1|TRBJ1-6
TGCAGTGCTCTTGGCAGAAAACATTCACCCCTCCACTTT
CSALGRKHSPLHF
>TRBD1|NA|15|TRBV9|TRBJ2-2
TGTGCCAGCAGACCCGGGACAGAGAACACCGGGGAGCTGTTTTTT
CASRPGTENTGELFF
>NA|NA|15|TRBV9|TRBJ2-3
TGTGCCAGCAGCGTCCCGACAGCCCCCACAGATACGCAGTATTTT
CASSVPTAPTDTQYF
>NA|NA|13|TRBV30|TRBJ2-7
TGTGCCTGGAGCCGGGGCGGGGCCTACGAGCAGTACTTC
CAWSRGGAYEQYF
>TRBD1|NA|15|TRBV30|TRBJ2-6
TGTGCCTGGGGACAGGGGTTATCTGGGGCCAACGTCCTGACTTTC
CAWGQGLSGANVLTF
>TRBD1|once|14|TRBV2|TRBJ1-6
TGTGCCAGCAAGGTAGCGACAGGGAATTCACCCCTCCACTTT
CASKVATGNSPLHF
>TRBD1|NA|14|TRBV5-8|TRBJ2-3
TGTGCCAGCAGCTTGGGACAGGGGTGGAGTACGCAGTATTTT
CASSLGQGWSTQYF
>NA|NA|13|TRBV20-1|TRBJ2-2
TGCAGTGCTAGAGCAGGGACCTTCGGGGAGCTGTTTTTT
CSARAGTFGELFF